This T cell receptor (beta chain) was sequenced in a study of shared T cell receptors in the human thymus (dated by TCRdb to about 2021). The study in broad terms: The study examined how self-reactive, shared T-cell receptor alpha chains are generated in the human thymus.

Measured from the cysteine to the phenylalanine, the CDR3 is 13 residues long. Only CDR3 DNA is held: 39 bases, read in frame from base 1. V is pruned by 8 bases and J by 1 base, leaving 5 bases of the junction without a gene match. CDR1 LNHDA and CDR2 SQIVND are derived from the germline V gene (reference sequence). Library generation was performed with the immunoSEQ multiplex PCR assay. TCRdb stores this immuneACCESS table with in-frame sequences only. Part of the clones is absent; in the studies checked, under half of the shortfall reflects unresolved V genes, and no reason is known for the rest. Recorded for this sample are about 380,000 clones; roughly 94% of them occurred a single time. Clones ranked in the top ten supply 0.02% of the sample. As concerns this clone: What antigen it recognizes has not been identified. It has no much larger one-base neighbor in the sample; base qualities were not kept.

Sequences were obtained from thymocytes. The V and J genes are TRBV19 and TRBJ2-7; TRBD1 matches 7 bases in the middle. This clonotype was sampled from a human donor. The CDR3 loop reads CASSGTVSYEQYF. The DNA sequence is TGTGCCAGTTCCGGGACAGTTTCCTACGAGCAGTACTTC.